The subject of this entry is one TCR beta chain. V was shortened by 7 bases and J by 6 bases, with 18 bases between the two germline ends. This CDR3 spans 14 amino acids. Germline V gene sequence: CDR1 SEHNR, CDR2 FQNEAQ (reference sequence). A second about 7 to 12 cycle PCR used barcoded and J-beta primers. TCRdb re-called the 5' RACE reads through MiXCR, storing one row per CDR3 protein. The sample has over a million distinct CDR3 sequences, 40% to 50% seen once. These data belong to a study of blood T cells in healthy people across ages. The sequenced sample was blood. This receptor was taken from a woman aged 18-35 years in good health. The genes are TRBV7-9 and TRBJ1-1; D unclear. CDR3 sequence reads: CASTLTVEIAEAFF. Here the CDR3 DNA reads TGTGCCAGCACCCTAACCGTGGAGATCGCTGAAGCTTTCTTT.